This entry lists 13 T cell receptor beta chains sequenced from one sample in a study of CD8 T cells in ankylosing spondylitis. Study-level findings and limits: The study identified a TCR beta motif of several highly homologous variants that appeared characteristic of ankylosing spondylitis blood.

One entry per CDR3 protein, called by TCRdb with MiXCR from the 5' RACE reads. Found here are 350,000 or so distinct CDR3 sequences, less than 10% of them singletons; the top ten hold just over 14%. No cognate antigen is known for these TCRs. Sequencing was performed on blood, either unsorted or a sorted T cell fraction (not recorded which). Receptors were obtained from a male donor with ankylosing spondylitis.

This clonotype was observed a few times. The rearrangement links TRBV6-1 to TRBJ2-7, with D perhaps TRBD1 (5 bases). The CDR3 consists of 15 residues. The germline V gene has CDR1 MNHNS and CDR2 SASEGT. Trimming left V 1 base short and J 3 bases short, with 13 bases between. CDR3 sequence reads: CASSEGPGASYEQYF. CDR3 DNA sequence: TGTGCCAGCAGTGAAGGTCCTGGGGCCAGCTACGAGCAGTACTTC.

This clonotype was detected only a few times. The chain uses TRBV5-1 and TRBJ2-5, with D maybe TRBD1 (6 bases). Trimming shortened V by 2 bases and J by 2 bases, and 10 bases separated the two germline ends. This CDR3 is 14 amino acids long. The V gene's germline CDR1 is SGHRS and CDR2 YFSETQ. CDR3 DNA: TGCGCCAGCAGCTTACAGGGTCTTCAAGAGACCCAGTACTTC. Protein sequence: CASSLQGLQETQYF.

Many counts were recorded for this clonotype. The chain carries TRBV5-1 and TRBJ2-1; no definite D call. Germline CDR1 is SGHRS and CDR2 is YFSETQ. CDR3 size: 15 residues. V dropped 0 bases and J dropped 4 bases, with 11 bases sitting between them. CDR3 nucleotides: TGCGCCAGCAGCTTGGGGCAAACCTCTTACAATGAGCAGTTCTTC. This translates into CASSLGQTSYNEQFF. The full variable domain, with the rest looked up from reference TRBV5-1 and TRBJ2-1, is KAGVTQTPRYLIKTRGQQVTLSCSPISGHRSVSWYQQTPGQGLQFLFEYFSETQRNKGNFPGRFSGRQFSNSRSEMNVSTLELGDSALYLCASSLGQTSYNEQFFGPGTRLTVL.

This clonotype was seen at least ten times. V is TRBV27 and J is TRBJ2-7, with D maybe TRBD1 (6 bases). Trimming removed 3 bases from V and 3 bases from J, with 12 bases in between. The CDR3 runs 14 residues. The V gene's germline CDR1 is MNHEY and CDR2 SMNVEV (reference sequence). The CDR3 DNA follows: TGTGCCAGCAGTTTTAAGGACAGATTCTACGAGCAGTACTTC. As protein: CASSFKDRFYEQYF.

The gene calls are TRBV7-8 and TRBJ2-5; 7 nucleotides line up with TRBD1. The CDR3 contains 15 residues. Germline values: CDR1 SGHVS, CDR2 FQNEAQ. Germline trimming cut 5 bases from V and 4 bases from J; bases unmatched to any gene: 10. The CDR3 protein is CASSTRQGSLETQYF. CDR3 DNA: TGTGCCAGCAGCACCCGACAGGGTAGTCTAGAGACCCAGTACTTC.

This clonotype was picked up many times. The rearrangement joins TRBV29-1 to TRBJ2-7; 9 bases align to TRBD1. Germline lookup yields CDR1 SQVTM and CDR2 ANQGSEA. V was clipped by 1 base and J by 10 bases; unmatched bases: 8. The CDR3 totals 13 residues. The CDR3 loop is CSVEGPDRGGQYF. Here the CDR3 DNA reads TGCAGCGTTGAAGGACCCGACAGGGGGGGACAGTACTTC.

This sequence joins TRBV20-1 and TRBJ2-1; TRBD2 agrees at 8 bases. The CDR3 sequence is 19 residues long. J lost 9 bases, V lost 1 base, and 23 bases had no gene match. The germline V gene has CDR1 DFQATT and CDR2 SNEGSKA (reference sequence). This chain's CDR3 is CSARAPPAGDVYRDSEQFF. The CDR3 DNA reads as TGCAGTGCTAGAGCTCCGCCAGCGGGAGATGTATACCGAGATAGTGAGCAGTTCTTC.

This clonotype showed up just a few times. The chain joins TRBV20-1 to TRBJ1-1; tentatively, D is TRBD1 (6 bases). The ends were cut back, 4 bases at V and 0 bases at J, with 18 bases in the middle. The CDR3 is made up of 16 amino acids. Germline CDR1 DFQATT, CDR2 SNEGSKA (reference sequence). This CDR3 reads CSANRALLGMNTEAFF. The DNA for the CDR3 is TGCAGTGCTAACAGGGCTCTGCTGGGGATGAACACTGAAGCTTTCTTT.

This clonotype was detected ten times or more. The CDR3 spells CSVHLAGQPDTQYF. DNA of the CDR3: TGCAGCGTCCACCTTGCCGGGCAGCCCGATACGCAGTATTTT. The chain joins TRBV29-1 to TRBJ2-3; D remains unclear. Germline values: CDR1 SQVTM, CDR2 ANQGSEA. Trimming cost V 6 bases and J 6 bases, with 19 bases left between them. The length of the CDR3 is 14 residues.

This clonotype was seen at least ten times. This rearrangement joins TRBV9 to TRBJ2-1; TRBD2 might be the D (6 bases). The V gene's germline CDR1 is SGDLS and CDR2 YYNGEE. The CDR3 consists of 16 residues. Trimming shortened V by 3 bases and J by 9 bases, and 22 bases separated the two germline ends. The chain's CDR3 is CASSAKIAALYGEQFF. The CDR3 DNA reads TGTGCCAGCAGCGCAAAGATAGCGGCCCTATACGGTGAGCAGTTCTTC.

In this sample, this clonotype turned up a few times. The rearrangement uses TRBV10-3 and TRBJ1-2; maybe TRBD1 (6 bases). Trimming removed 2 bases at V and 7 bases at J, with 23 bases between. This CDR3 is built from 17 residues. Germline values: CDR1 ENHRY, CDR2 SYGVKD. The CDR3 region has the DNA TGTGCCATCAGTGAGGCGCCGGGGGCGGCAGGCTCAGGTGGCTACACCTTC. This codes for CAISEAPGAAGSGGYTF.

V usage is TRBV12-5 and J usage is TRBJ2-1; 14 bases fit TRBD2. There are 21 residues in the CDR3. Germline V lookup: CDR1 LGHNT, CDR2 FRNRAP. Trimming at V came to 1 base and at J to 4 bases, leaving 15 bases not matched to a gene. The CDR3 nucleotides read TGTGCTAGTGGTTTGGGAAGACTAGCGGGAGGGAACTACTACGAGTACAATGAGCAGTTCTTC. It encodes CASGLGRLAGGNYYEYNEQFF. Complete variable domain (other parts from reference TRBV12-5 and TRBJ2-1): DARVTQTPRHKVTEMGQEVTMRCQPILGHNTVFWYRQTMMQGLELLAYFRNRAPLDDSGMPKDRFSAEMPDATLATLKIQPSEPRDSAVYFCASGLGRLAGGNYYEYNEQFFGPGTRLTVL.

This clonotype was recorded many times. The V call is TRBV4-2, the J call TRBJ2-1; D may be TRBD1 (6 bases). The germline V gene encodes CDR1 LGHNA and CDR2 YNFKEQ. V was cut by 3 bases and J by 9 bases, with 15 bases left in between. This CDR3 spans 14 amino acids. In DNA, the CDR3 is TGTGCCAGCAGCCAGAATACAGGGTACCCTGAGCAGTTCTTC. Amino acids: CASSQNTGYPEQFF.